What follows are 27 T cell receptor beta chains derived from one specimen sequenced in a study of blood T cell repertoires in COVID-19. TCRdb's copy holds only in-frame clones and misses some; the assay was immunoSEQ multiplex PCR. The data show about 260,000 clones, with 80% to 90% seen just once and approximately 3.3% held by the top ten. The source material was peripheral blood. The receptor set was obtained from a woman in her 40s with acute or convalescent COVID-19.

The J gene is TRBJ1-1, the V gene TRBV10-1; TRBD1 might be the D (5 bases). Per the germline V gene, CDR1 is WNHNN and CDR2 is SYGVQD (reference sequence). V lost 9 bases to trimming and J lost 1 base, with 21 bases between them. The CDR3 runs 16 residues. The CDR3 region has the DNA TGCGCCAGACCCTGCTCCGGGGGTAGACCGAACACTGAAGCTTTCTTT. It translates to CARPCSGGRPNTEAFF.

This rearrangement joins TRBV18 to TRBJ1-4; maybe TRBD1 (5 bases). Trimming took 3 bases from V and 7 from J, leaving 9 bases between them. This CDR3 comprises 13 residues. CDR1 KGHSH and CDR2 LQKENI come from the germline V gene. Here the CDR3 DNA reads TGTGCCAGCTCACCGCGGGACGGTGAAAAACTGTTTTTT. This translates into CASSPRDGEKLFF.

The chain employs TRBV7-9 and TRBJ2-3, with 11 positions matching TRBD2. The CDR3 is 18 residues long. The germline V gene has CDR1 SEHNR and CDR2 FQNEAQ (reference sequence). V gave up 0 bases and J gave up 3 bases; unmatched junction bases: 8. The CDR3 region has the DNA TGTGCCAGCAGCTTAGCGGTAGCGGGGGGGCAAAGGACAGATACGCAGTATTTT. This gives the protein CASSLAVAGGQRTDTQYF.

The chain links TRBV21-1 to TRBJ1-1; the table names TRBD1, a call not compared with the DNA. TRBV21-1 is a documented pseudogene. The length of the CDR3 is 20 residues. The CDR3 sequence: CASSFPRRGQGYLLNTEAFF. DNA for the CDR3: TGTGCCAGCAGCTTCCCCCGGCGGGGACAGGGGTACCTCCTGAACACTGAAGCTTTCTTT.

The chain carries TRBV5-6 and TRBJ1-2; 9 nucleotides match TRBD1. Germline lookup yields CDR1 SGHDT and CDR2 YYEEEE. V lost 4 bases, J lost 8 bases, and 9 bases stayed unmatched. The CDR3 spans 14 residues. The CDR3: CASSLDRGAGGYTF. CDR3 bases: TGTGCCAGCAGCCTTGACAGGGGGGCGGGCGGCTACACCTTC.

This chain uses TRBV4-1 with TRBJ1-4; the match to TRBD1 covers 9 bases. Looked up from germline, CDR1 is MGHRA and CDR2 is YSYEKL. This CDR3 region has 15 residues. The V gene end was trimmed by 4 bases and the J gene end by 6 bases; junction bases not matched to a gene: 6. CDR3 sequence reads: CASSLHGTGYEKLFF. The CDR3 DNA is TGCGCCAGCAGCCTCCACGGGACAGGGTATGAAAAACTGTTTTTT.

The chain uses TRBV5-1 and TRBJ2-5; TRBD1 matches at 9 bases. Germline trimming cut 2 bases from V and 2 bases from J; bases unmatched to any gene: 10. CDR1 is SGHRS, CDR2 YFSETQ, per germline. This CDR3 has 17 residues. The chain's CDR3 is CASSFWDRVKLQETQYF. The CDR3 DNA reads TGCGCCAGCAGCTTCTGGGACAGGGTTAAATTGCAAGAGACCCAGTACTTC.

This chain connects TRBV5-1 to TRBJ1-3; D gene uncertain. Trimming took 5 bases from V and 0 from J, leaving 12 bases between them. Germline V CDR1 and CDR2: SGHRS, YFSETQ. This CDR3 spans 15 amino acids. The CDR3 protein is CASSPDTSSGNTIYF. The CDR3 nucleotides read TGCGCCAGCAGTCCTGACACGAGCTCTGGAAACACCATATATTTT. Full variable domain (missing parts from reference TRBV5-1 and TRBJ1-3): KAGVTQTPRYLIKTRGQQVTLSCSPISGHRSVSWYQQTPGQGLQFLFEYFSETQRNKGNFPGRFSGRQFSNSRSEMNVSTLELGDSALYLCASSPDTSSGNTIYFGEGSWLTVV.

This chain joins TRBV6-1 and TRBJ1-5; D perhaps matches TRBD1 (5 bases). The CDR3 is 13 residues long. V was clipped by 2 bases and J by 7 bases, with 9 bases between them. The germline V gene encodes CDR1 MNHNS and CDR2 SASEGT. In DNA, the CDR3 is TGTGCCAGCAGTGAAATGCAGGGCCAGCCCCAGCATTTT. This codes for CASSEMQGQPQHF.

The chain recombines TRBV9 with TRBJ1-6; 10 positions match TRBD1. This CDR3 has 14 amino acids. The J segment lost 9 bases and the V segment lost 5 bases, leaving 5 bases of the junction unmatched. Germline assignment: CDR1 SGDLS and CDR2 YYNGEE. DNA for the CDR3: TGTGCCAGCAGGAAGGACAGGGGGAGTTCACCCCTCCACTTT. Translating gives CASRKDRGSSPLHF.

This clone was counted a few times. CDR3 amino acids: CASSRQGLKLFF. For the CDR3, the DNA is TGTGCCAGCAGTAGACAGGGGCTGAAACTGTTTTTT. The V gene is TRBV12-3 or TRBV12-4, the J gene TRBJ1-4; TRBD1 aligns across 8 bases. This CDR3 region has 12 residues. The V and J ends lost 5 bases and 11 bases, in that order; junction bases with no gene match: 4.

The chain employs TRBV6-5 and TRBJ1-2; D might be TRBD1 (6 bases). Germline CDR1 MNHEY, CDR2 SVGAGI. The CDR3 runs 15 residues. V gave up 6 bases and J gave up 2 bases, with 16 bases separating them. The CDR3, as DNA: TGTGCCAGCAGCCTCAAGGCAACAGGGAACTATGGCTACACCTTC. Translation: CASSLKATGNYGYTF.

Details on this clone: At the DNA level, this CDR3 is encoded by other sequences in the same sample as well. The gene calls are TRBV3-1 (or the pseudogene TRBV3-2) and TRBJ2-5; D is possibly TRBD1 (6 bases). This CDR3 has 13 amino acids. Germline V gene data show CDR1 as LGHDT and CDR2 as YNNKEL (reference sequence). V gave up 4 bases and J gave up 2 bases, with 8 bases separating them. CDR3 DNA sequence: TGTGCCAGCAGCCTTAGGGGGCAAGAGACCCAGTACTTC. This encodes CASSLRGQETQYF.

This chain joins TRBV5-1 and TRBJ1-2, with 7 bases lining up with TRBD1. The CDR3 has 14 residues. CDR1 and CDR2 (germline): SGHRS, YFSETQ. Trimming took 5 bases from V and 3 from J; bases not matched to a gene: 7. CDR3 sequence: CASRGGIVDYGYTF. CDR3 coding DNA: TGCGCCAGCAGAGGGGGCATAGTCGACTATGGCTACACCTTC.

The chain links TRBV2 to TRBJ1-1; maybe TRBD1 (6 bases). Trimming pared 6 bases from V and 5 bases from J, leaving 10 bases between. CDR1 is SNHLY and CDR2 is FYNNEI in the germline V gene. The CDR3 is made up of 12 amino acids. CDR3 sequence (DNA): TGTGCCAGCAGCCGGGACATAACTGAAGCTTTCTTT. Translated, it gives CASSRDITEAFF. Full variable domain (remainder filled in from reference TRBV2 and TRBJ1-1): EPEVTQTPSHQVTQMGQEVILRCVPISNHLYFYWYRQILGQKVEFLVSFYNNEISEKSEIFDDQFSVERPDGSNFTLKIRSTKLEDSAMYFCASSRDITEAFFGQGTRLTVV.

The chain employs TRBV4-2 and TRBJ2-5; perhaps TRBD1 as D (5 bases). The V end lost 1 base, the J end lost 0 bases, and 12 bases lay between the germline ends. Germline lookup yields CDR1 LGHNA and CDR2 YNFKEQ. The CDR3 totals 16 residues. The CDR3: CASSQVGRAYQETQYF. CDR3 bases: TGTGCCAGCAGCCAAGTGGGCAGGGCGTACCAAGAGACCCAGTACTTC.

V is TRBV5-4 and J is TRBJ2-5; 12 nucleotides agree with TRBD2. The CDR3 has 17 amino acids. J lost 5 bases, V lost 4 bases, and 12 bases had no gene match. Germline loops: CDR1 SGHNT, CDR2 YYREEE (reference sequence). CDR3 sequence reads: CASSATSGGFPRETQYF. Here the CDR3 DNA reads TGTGCCAGCAGCGCTACTAGCGGGGGGTTCCCTAGGGAGACCCAGTACTTC.

V is TRBV19 and J is TRBJ1-2; a weak D match, TRBD1 (5 bases). The V and J ends lost 9 bases and 5 bases respectively, with 22 bases between them. The CDR3 is made up of 15 amino acids. The V gene's germline CDR1 is LNHDA and CDR2 SQIVND (reference sequence). The CDR3 DNA reads as TGTGCCAGCACCAGGGACTCTCACCCCGTATATGGCTACACCTTC. Residues: CASTRDSHPVYGYTF.

The CDR3 loop reads CASSLPGVPYGYTF. CDR3 coding DNA: TGTGCCAGCAGCTTGCCGGGAGTTCCGTATGGCTACACCTTC. The V gene is TRBV5-4, the J gene TRBJ1-2; no definite D call. V lost 1 base, J lost 5 bases, and 12 bases lay in between. Germline lookup yields CDR1 SGHNT and CDR2 YYREEE (reference sequence). There are 14 residues in the CDR3.

V and J are TRBV5-8 and TRBJ2-7, with a weak D call TRBD2 (5 bases). Germline CDR1 and CDR2: SGHTS and YDEGEE. This CDR3 has 15 amino acids. V lost 4 bases to trimming and J lost 1 base, with 15 bases between them. CDR3 residues: CASSPPERGSYEQYV. For the CDR3, the DNA is TGTGCCAGCAGCCCTCCAGAACGGGGTTCCTACGAGCAGTACGTC.

This clone was seen more than once but under ten times. The chain recombines TRBV24-1 with TRBJ2-2; 10 bases map to TRBD1. Trimming at V came to 4 bases and at J to 4 bases, leaving 11 bases not matched to a gene. Germline lookup yields CDR1 KGHDR and CDR2 SFDVKD. This CDR3 has 18 amino acids. CDR3 sequence: CATSDRGPTGGRTGELFF. The CDR3 region has the DNA TGTGCCACCAGTGACCGGGGCCCGACAGGGGGCCGCACCGGGGAGCTGTTTTTT.

The chain couples TRBV2 to TRBJ1-6, with a tentative D call TRBD1 (5 bases). The V gene's germline CDR1 is SNHLY and CDR2 FYNNEI. This CDR3 has 17 amino acids. With 6 bases removed from V and 0 bases from J, the gap between germline ends came to 15 bases. CDR3 nucleotides: TGTGCCAGCAGGTGGCAGGGACTAACCTCCTATAATTCACCCCTCCACTTT. Amino acid sequence: CASRWQGLTSYNSPLHF.

The genes are TRBV6-5 and TRBJ1-2, with D possibly TRBD1 on 5 matching bases. Germline V gives CDR1 MNHEY, CDR2 SVGAGI. The CDR3 loop spans 15 amino acids. V was pared by 5 bases and J by 1 base, with 14 bases between. The chain's CDR3 is CASSRQGEDNYGYTF. CDR3 coding DNA: TGTGCCAGCAGTCGCCAGGGTGAGGATAACTATGGCTACACCTTC.

With regard to this clone: The junction departs from germline at one end; a sequencing error may be responsible. The CDR3 DNA sequence: TGTGCCAGCAGGTTGGGACTAGCGGGGACCGGGGAGCTGTTTTTT. Residues: CASRLGLAGTGELFF. This chain joins TRBV5-8 and TRBJ2-2, with 13 bases aligning to TRBD2. Germline-derived CDR1 and CDR2 are SGHTS and YDEGEE. The CDR3 runs 15 residues.

J is TRBJ1-4 and V is TRBV11-2, with 9 bases lining up with TRBD1. Unmatched junction bases numbered 8, after V lost 5 bases and J lost 7 bases. This CDR3 is built from 15 residues. Germline V gene data show CDR1 as SGHAT and CDR2 as FQNNGV. CDR3 amino acids: CASSGGTGLGEKLFF. For the CDR3, the DNA is TGTGCCAGCAGCGGAGGGACAGGGTTGGGTGAAAAACTGTTTTTT.

The CDR3 DNA sequence: TGTGCCATCAGCCCAGAGGACAATGAGCAGTTCTTC. This gives the protein CAISPEDNEQFF. The genes are TRBV10-3 and TRBJ2-1; no firm D call. Looked up from germline, CDR1 is ENHRY and CDR2 is SYGVKD. The V end was cut by 6 bases, the J end by 5 bases, with 8 bases between. The CDR3 runs 12 residues.

The chain employs TRBV9 and TRBJ2-5, with 7 bases that match TRBD1. V was pared by 0 bases and J by 2 bases, with 10 bases of the junction left unmatched. CDR1 is SGDLS and CDR2 is YYNGEE in the germline V gene. This CDR3 has 17 amino acids. The CDR3 loop reads CASSVALPGQKQETQYF. CDR3 DNA sequence: TGTGCCAGCAGCGTAGCCCTACCGGGACAGAAGCAAGAGACCCAGTACTTC.